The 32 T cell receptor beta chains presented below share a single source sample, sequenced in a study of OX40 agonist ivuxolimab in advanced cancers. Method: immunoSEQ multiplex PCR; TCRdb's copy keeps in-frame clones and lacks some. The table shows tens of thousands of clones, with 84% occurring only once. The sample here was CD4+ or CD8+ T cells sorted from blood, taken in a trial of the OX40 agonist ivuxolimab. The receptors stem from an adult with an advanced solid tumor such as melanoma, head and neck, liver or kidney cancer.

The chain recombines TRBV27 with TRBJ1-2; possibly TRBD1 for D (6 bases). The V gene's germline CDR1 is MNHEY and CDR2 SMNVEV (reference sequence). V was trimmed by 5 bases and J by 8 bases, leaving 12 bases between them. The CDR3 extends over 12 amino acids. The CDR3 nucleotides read TGTGCCAGCAGTACTCGGACAGAGGGCTACACCTTC. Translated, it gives CASSTRTEGYTF.

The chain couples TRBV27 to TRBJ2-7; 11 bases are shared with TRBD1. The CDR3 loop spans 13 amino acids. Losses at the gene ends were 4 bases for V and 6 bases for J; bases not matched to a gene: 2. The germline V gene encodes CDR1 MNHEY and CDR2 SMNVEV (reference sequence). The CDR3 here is CASSYGTGGEQYF. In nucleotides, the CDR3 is TGTGCCAGCAGTTACGGGACAGGGGGCGAGCAGTACTTC.

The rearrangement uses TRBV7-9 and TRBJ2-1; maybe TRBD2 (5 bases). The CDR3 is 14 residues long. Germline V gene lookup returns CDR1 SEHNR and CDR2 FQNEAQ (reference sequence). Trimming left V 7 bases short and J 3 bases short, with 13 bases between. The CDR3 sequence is CASTRENNYNEQFF. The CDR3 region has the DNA TGTGCCAGCACAAGGGAGAATAACTACAATGAGCAGTTCTTC.

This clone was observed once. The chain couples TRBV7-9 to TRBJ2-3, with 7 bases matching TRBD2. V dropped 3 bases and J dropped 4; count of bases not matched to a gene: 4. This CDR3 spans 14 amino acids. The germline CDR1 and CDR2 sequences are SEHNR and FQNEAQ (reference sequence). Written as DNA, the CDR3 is TGTGCCAGCAGCTTGGCCCGGGAGGCAGATACGCAGTATTTT. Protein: CASSLAREADTQYF. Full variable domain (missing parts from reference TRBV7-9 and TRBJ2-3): DTGVSQNPRHKITKRGQNVTFRCDPISEHNRLYWYRQTLGQGPEFLTYFQNEAQLEKSRLLSDRFSAERPKGSFSTLEIQRTEQGDSAMYLCASSLAREADTQYFGPGTRLTVL.

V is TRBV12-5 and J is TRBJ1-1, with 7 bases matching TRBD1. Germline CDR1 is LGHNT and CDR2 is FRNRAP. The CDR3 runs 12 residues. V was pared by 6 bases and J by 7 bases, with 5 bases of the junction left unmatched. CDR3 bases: TGTGCTAGTGGACTGGGGACAGTTGAAGCTTTCTTT. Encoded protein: CASGLGTVEAFF. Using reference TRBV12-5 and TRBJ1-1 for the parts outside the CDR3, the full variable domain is DARVTQTPRHKVTEMGQEVTMRCQPILGHNTVFWYRQTMMQGLELLAYFRNRAPLDDSGMPKDRFSAEMPDATLATLKIQPSEPRDSAVYFCASGLGTVEAFFGQGTRLTVV.

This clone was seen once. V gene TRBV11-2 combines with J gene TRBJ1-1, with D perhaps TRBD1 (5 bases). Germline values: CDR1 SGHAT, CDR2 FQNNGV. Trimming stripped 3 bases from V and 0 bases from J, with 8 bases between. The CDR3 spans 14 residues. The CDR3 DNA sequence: TGTGCCAGCAGCTTGGGACGGCTGAACACTGAAGCTTTCTTT. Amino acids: CASSLGRLNTEAFF.

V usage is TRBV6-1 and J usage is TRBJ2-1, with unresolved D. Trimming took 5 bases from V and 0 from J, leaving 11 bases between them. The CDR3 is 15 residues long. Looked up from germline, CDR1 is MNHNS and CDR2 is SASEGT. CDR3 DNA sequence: TGTGCCAGCAGTCCCGGGCGCACCTCCTACAATGAGCAGTTCTTC. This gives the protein CASSPGRTSYNEQFF.

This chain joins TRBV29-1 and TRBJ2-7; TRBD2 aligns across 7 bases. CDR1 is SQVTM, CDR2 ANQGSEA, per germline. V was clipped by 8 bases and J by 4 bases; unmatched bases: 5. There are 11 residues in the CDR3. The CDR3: CSTGGDYEQYF. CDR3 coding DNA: TGCAGCACTGGGGGGGATTACGAGCAGTACTTC.

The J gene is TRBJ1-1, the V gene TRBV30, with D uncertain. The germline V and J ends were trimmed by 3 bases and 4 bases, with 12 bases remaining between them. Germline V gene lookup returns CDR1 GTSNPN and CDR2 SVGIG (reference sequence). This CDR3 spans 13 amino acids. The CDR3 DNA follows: TGTGCCTGGAGCGGGGAGTCGATCACTGAAGCTTTCTTT. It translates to CAWSGESITEAFF.

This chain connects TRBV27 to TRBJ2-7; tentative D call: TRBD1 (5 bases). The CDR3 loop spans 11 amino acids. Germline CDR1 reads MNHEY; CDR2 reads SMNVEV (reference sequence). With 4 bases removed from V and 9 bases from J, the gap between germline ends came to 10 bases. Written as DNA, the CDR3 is TGTGCCAGCAGTTCCACAGGAAGGCAGTACTTC. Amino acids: CASSSTGRQYF.

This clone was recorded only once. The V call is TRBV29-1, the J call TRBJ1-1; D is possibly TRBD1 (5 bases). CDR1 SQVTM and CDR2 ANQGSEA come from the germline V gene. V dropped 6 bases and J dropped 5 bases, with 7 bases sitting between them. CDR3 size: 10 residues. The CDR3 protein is CSVGETEAFF. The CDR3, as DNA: TGCAGCGTGGGGGAGACTGAAGCTTTCTTT.

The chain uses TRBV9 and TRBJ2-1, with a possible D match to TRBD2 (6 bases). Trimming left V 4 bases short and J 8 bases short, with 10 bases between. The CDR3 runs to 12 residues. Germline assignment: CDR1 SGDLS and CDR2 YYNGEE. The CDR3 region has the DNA TGTGCCAGCAGCATGCGGGACTATGAGCAGTTCTTC. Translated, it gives CASSMRDYEQFF.

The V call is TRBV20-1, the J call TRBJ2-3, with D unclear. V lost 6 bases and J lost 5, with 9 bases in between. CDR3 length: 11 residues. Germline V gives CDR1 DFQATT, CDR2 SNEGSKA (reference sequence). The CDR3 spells CSALDGDTQYF. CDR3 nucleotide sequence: TGCAGTGCCTTAGACGGAGATACGCAGTATTTT.

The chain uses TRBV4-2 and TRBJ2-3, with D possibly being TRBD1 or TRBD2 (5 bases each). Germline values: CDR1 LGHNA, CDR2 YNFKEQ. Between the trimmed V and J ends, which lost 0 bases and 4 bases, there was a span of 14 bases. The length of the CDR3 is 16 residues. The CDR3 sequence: CASSQDRGAGADTQYF. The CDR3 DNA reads TGTGCCAGCAGCCAAGACAGAGGGGCCGGGGCAGATACGCAGTATTTT.

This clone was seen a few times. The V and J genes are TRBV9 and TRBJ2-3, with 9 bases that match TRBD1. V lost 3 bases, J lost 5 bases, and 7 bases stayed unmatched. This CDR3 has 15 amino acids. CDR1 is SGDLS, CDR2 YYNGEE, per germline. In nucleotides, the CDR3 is TGTGCCAGCAGCGGCAACAGGGGGCCGGGAGATACGCAGTATTTT. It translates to CASSGNRGPGDTQYF.

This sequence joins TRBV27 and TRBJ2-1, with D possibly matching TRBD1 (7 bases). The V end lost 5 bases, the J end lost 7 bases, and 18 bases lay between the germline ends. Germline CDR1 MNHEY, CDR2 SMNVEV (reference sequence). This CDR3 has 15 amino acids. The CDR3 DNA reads TGTGCCAGCAGTCAGGGGGGTAGGGCTTGGAATGAGCAGTTCTTC. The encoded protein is CASSQGGRAWNEQFF.

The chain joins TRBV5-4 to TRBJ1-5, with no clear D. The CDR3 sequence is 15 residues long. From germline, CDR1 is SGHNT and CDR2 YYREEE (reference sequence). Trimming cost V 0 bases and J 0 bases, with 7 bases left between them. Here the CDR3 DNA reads TGTGCCAGCAGCTTGGAAGATTATAGCAATCAGCCCCAGCATTTT. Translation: CASSLEDYSNQPQHF.

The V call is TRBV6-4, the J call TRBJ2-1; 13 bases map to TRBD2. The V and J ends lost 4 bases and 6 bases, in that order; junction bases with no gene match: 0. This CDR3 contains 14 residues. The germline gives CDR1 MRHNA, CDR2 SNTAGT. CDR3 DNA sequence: TGTGCCAGCAGTGGACTAGCGGGAGGCAATGAGCAGTTCTTC. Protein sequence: CASSGLAGGNEQFF.

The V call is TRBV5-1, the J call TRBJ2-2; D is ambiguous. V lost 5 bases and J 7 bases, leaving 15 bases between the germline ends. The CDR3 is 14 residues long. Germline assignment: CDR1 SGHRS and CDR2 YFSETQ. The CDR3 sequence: CASSRLGWDGELFF. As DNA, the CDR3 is TGCGCCAGCAGTAGACTGGGTTGGGACGGGGAGCTGTTTTTT.

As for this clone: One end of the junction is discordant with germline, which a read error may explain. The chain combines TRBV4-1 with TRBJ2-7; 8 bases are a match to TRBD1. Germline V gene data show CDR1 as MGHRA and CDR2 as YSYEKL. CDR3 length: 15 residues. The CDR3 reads CASSQDQRQGALLDF. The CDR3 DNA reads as TGCGCCAGCAGCCAAGATCAACGTCAGGGGGCGCTTTTGGACTTC.

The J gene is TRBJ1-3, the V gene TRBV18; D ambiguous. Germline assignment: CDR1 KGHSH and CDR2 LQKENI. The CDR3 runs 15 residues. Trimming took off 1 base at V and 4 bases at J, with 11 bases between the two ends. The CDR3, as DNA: TGTGCCAGCTCACCACAGGGTATATCGGGAAACACCATATATTTT. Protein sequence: CASSPQGISGNTIYF.

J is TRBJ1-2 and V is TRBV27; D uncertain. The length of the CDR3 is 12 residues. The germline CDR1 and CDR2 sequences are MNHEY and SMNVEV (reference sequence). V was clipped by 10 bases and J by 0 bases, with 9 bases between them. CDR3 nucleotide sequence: TGTGCCACTTTGACCGCTAACTATGGCTACACCTTC. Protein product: CATLTANYGYTF.

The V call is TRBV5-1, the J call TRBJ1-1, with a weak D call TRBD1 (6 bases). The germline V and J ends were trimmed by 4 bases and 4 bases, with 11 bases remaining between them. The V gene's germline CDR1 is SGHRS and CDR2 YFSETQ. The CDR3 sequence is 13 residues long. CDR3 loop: CASSPRGSTEAFF. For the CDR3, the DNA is TGCGCCAGCAGCCCCAGGGGAAGCACTGAAGCTTTCTTT.

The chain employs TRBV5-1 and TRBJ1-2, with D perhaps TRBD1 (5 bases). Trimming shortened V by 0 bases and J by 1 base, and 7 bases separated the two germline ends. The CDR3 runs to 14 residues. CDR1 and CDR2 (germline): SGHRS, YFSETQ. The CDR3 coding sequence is TGCGCCAGCAGCTTGGCAGGGAGTAACTATGGCTACACCTTC. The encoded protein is CASSLAGSNYGYTF. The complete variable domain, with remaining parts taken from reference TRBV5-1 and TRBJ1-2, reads KAGVTQTPRYLIKTRGQQVTLSCSPISGHRSVSWYQQTPGQGLQFLFEYFSETQRNKGNFPGRFSGRQFSNSRSEMNVSTLELGDSALYLCASSLAGSNYGYTFGSGTRLTVV.

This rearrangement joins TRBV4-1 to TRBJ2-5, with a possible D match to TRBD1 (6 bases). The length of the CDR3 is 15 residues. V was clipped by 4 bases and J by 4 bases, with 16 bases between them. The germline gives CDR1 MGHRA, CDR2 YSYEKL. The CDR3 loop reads CASSPRGGMGETQYF. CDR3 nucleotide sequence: TGCGCCAGCAGCCCACGAGGGGGAATGGGAGAGACCCAGTACTTC.

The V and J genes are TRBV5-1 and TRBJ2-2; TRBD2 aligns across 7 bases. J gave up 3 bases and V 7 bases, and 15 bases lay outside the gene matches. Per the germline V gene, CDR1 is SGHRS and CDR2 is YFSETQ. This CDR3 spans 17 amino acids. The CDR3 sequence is CASEWMSGREHTGELFF. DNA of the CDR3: TGCGCCAGCGAGTGGATGAGTGGGAGGGAACACACCGGGGAGCTGTTTTTT.

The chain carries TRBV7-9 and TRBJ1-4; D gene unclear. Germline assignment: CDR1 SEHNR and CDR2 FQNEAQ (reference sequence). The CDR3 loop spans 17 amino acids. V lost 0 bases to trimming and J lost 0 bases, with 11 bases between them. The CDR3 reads CASSLAQRTSTNEKLFF. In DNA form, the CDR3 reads TGTGCCAGCAGCTTAGCGCAACGTACTTCAACTAATGAAAAACTGTTTTTT.

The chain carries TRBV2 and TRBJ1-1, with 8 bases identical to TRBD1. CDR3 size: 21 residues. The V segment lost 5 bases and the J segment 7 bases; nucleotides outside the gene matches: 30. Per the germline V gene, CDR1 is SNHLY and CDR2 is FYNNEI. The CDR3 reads CASSQSLSAGQGFDSGYEAFF. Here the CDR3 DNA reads TGTGCCAGCAGTCAATCCTTATCCGCCGGACAGGGATTTGATTCAGGGTATGAAGCTTTCTTT. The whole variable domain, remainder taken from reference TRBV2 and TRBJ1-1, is EPEVTQTPSHQVTQMGQEVILRCVPISNHLYFYWYRQILGQKVEFLVSFYNNEISEKSEIFDDQFSVERPDGSNFTLKIRSTKLEDSAMYFCASSQSLSAGQGFDSGYEAFFGQGTRLTVV.

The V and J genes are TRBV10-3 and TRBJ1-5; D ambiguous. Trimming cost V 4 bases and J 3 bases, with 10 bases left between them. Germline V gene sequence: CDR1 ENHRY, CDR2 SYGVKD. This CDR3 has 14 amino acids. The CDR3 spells CAISVGQDNQPQHF. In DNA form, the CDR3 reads TGTGCCATCAGTGTTGGCCAGGACAATCAGCCCCAGCATTTT.

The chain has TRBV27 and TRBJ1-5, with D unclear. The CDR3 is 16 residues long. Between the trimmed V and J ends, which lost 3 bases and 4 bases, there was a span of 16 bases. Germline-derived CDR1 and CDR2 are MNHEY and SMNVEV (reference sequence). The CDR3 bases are TGTGCCAGCAGTTTCTCCGCGGAGTTGGGGAATCAGCCCCAGCATTTT. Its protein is CASSFSAELGNQPQHF.

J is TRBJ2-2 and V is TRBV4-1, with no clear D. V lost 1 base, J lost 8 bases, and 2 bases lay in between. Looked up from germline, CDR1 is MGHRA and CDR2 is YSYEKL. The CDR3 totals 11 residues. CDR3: CASSQGGELFF. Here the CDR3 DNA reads TGCGCCAGCAGCCAAGGGGGGGAGCTGTTTTTT.

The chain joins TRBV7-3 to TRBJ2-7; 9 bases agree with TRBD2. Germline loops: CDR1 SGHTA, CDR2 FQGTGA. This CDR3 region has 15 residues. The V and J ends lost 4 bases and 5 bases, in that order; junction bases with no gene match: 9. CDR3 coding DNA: TGTGCCAGCAGCTCGCAGCCTAGCGGGATTGACGAGCAGTACTTC. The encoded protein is CASSSQPSGIDEQYF.